The 21 T cell receptor beta chains below come from one sample, sequenced in a study of OX40 agonist ivuxolimab in advanced cancers. The method was the immunoSEQ multiplex PCR assay. TCRdb mirrors the immuneACCESS table, restricted to in-frame sequences. Some clones are absent from its copies; in checked studies, under half trace to an unresolved V gene, and the reason for the others is unknown. This sample has about 150,000 clones in its table, and roughly 94% of those were observed once. The ten largest clones represent around 0.31% of the sample. The sample was CD4+ or CD8+ T cells sorted from blood, taken in a trial of the OX40 agonist ivuxolimab. Every receptor here comes from an adult with an advanced solid tumor such as melanoma, head and neck, liver or kidney cancer.

The genes are TRBV12-5 and TRBJ1-1; no clear D gene. CDR1 LGHNT and CDR2 FRNRAP come from the germline V gene. The CDR3 sequence is 12 residues long. The ends were cut back, 5 bases at V and 6 bases at J, with 10 bases in the middle. The CDR3 reads CASGPPTPEAFF. The DNA of the CDR3 is TGTGCTAGTGGTCCCCCGACTCCTGAAGCTTTCTTT. Supplemented by reference TRBV12-5 and TRBJ1-1, the full variable domain reads DARVTQTPRHKVTEMGQEVTMRCQPILGHNTVFWYRQTMMQGLELLAYFRNRAPLDDSGMPKDRFSAEMPDATLATLKIQPSEPRDSAVYFCASGPPTPEAFFGQGTRLTVV.

This sequence joins TRBV19 and TRBJ1-5, with TRBD1 identical over 8 bases. Germline values: CDR1 LNHDA, CDR2 SQIVND (reference sequence). The J segment lost 0 bases and the V segment lost 7 bases, leaving 14 bases of the junction unmatched. There are 18 residues in the CDR3. CDR3 loop: CASTMRGRGLYSNQPQHF. The CDR3, as DNA: TGTGCCAGTACGATGAGGGGCAGGGGGCTATATAGCAATCAGCCCCAGCATTTT.

CDR3 sequence reads: CASSFGQGGSYGYTF. The CDR3 nucleotides read TGTGCCAGCAGTTTCGGGCAGGGGGGATCCTATGGCTACACCTTC. The J gene is TRBJ1-2, the V gene TRBV27; 7 bases are a match to TRBD1. The CDR3 contains 15 residues. Germline V gives CDR1 MNHEY, CDR2 SMNVEV (reference sequence). With 3 bases clipped from V and 4 bases from J, the junction kept 8 bases outside the gene matches.

This chain connects TRBV5-1 to TRBJ2-7; 7 bases agree with TRBD1. Germline trimming cut 0 bases from V and 2 bases from J; bases unmatched to any gene: 2. Germline loops: CDR1 SGHRS, CDR2 YFSETQ. This CDR3 has 14 amino acids. The CDR3 region has the DNA TGCGCCAGCAGCTTGGGGGACAGAACCTACGAGCAGTACTTC. Its translation: CASSLGDRTYEQYF.

The rearrangement links TRBV5-6 to TRBJ2-5; maybe TRBD1 (6 bases). The CDR3 is 15 residues long. Trimming removed 2 bases from V and 2 bases from J, with 13 bases in between. CDR1 SGHDT and CDR2 YYEEEE come from the germline V gene. The CDR3 bases are TGTGCCAGCAGCTTACGACCCCAGGGGCAAGAGACCCAGTACTTC. This gives the protein CASSLRPQGQETQYF.

This clone has a single count. This chain connects TRBV4-1 to TRBJ2-5; D gene ambiguous. The CDR3 has 14 residues. In germline, CDR1 is MGHRA, CDR2 YSYEKL. Trimming pared 3 bases from V and 5 bases from J, leaving 13 bases between. The CDR3 protein is CASSQAKGVETQYF. The CDR3 bases are TGCGCCAGCAGCCAGGCTAAAGGCGTGGAGACCCAGTACTTC.

J is TRBJ1-3 and V is TRBV19; 7 bases agree with TRBD1. Germline V gives CDR1 LNHDA, CDR2 SQIVND (reference sequence). Unmatched junction bases numbered 5, after V lost 6 bases and J lost 0 bases. The CDR3 totals 15 residues. CDR3 sequence (DNA): TGTGCCAGTAGGGGACAGCCGTACTCTGGAAACACCATATATTTT. As protein: CASRGQPYSGNTIYF.

This chain links TRBV5-4 with TRBJ2-5, with TRBD2 matching 11 bases. CDR3 size: 17 residues. Germline CDR1 is SGHNT and CDR2 is YYREEE (reference sequence). J gave up 5 bases and V 1 base, and 10 bases lay outside the gene matches. CDR3 sequence: CASSLSTSGSGGETQYF. The CDR3 coding sequence is TGTGCCAGCAGCTTGAGTACTAGCGGGAGTGGAGGGGAGACCCAGTACTTC.

This chain uses TRBV9 with TRBJ2-3; D is perhaps TRBD1 (5 bases). The V gene's germline CDR1 is SGDLS and CDR2 YYNGEE. V lost 0 bases to trimming and J lost 4 bases, with 12 bases between them. The CDR3 contains 15 residues. CDR3 region: CASSVAQGGPDTQYF. The CDR3 bases are TGTGCCAGCAGCGTAGCCCAGGGTGGCCCAGATACGCAGTATTTT.

In DNA form, the CDR3 reads TGTGCCAGCAGTGAAGAGAGGTGGGGGGGCGGCTACACCTTC. Translating gives CASSEERWGGGYTF. This rearrangement joins TRBV6-1 to TRBJ1-2, with D possibly TRBD1 on 6 matching bases. This CDR3 is 14 amino acids long. From germline, CDR1 is MNHNS and CDR2 SASEGT. V gave up 1 base and J gave up 8 bases, with 14 bases separating them.

This chain connects TRBV15 to TRBJ2-7; 13 nucleotides align to TRBD2. Looked up from germline, CDR1 is LNHNV and CDR2 is YYDKDF (reference sequence). V was clipped by 3 bases and J by 6 bases; unmatched bases: 5. The CDR3 loop spans 15 amino acids. CDR3 region: CATSRGTSGVGEQYF. CDR3 sequence (DNA): TGTGCCACCAGCAGGGGGACTAGCGGGGTTGGCGAGCAGTACTTC.

CDR3: CASSQAPRGLNQPQHF. Written as DNA, the CDR3 is TGCGCCAGCAGCCAAGCCCCCAGGGGGCTGAATCAGCCCCAGCATTTT. The chain employs TRBV4-1 and TRBJ1-5, with 8 bases that match TRBD1. Germline V lookup: CDR1 MGHRA, CDR2 YSYEKL. This CDR3 comprises 16 residues. Trimming at V came to 1 base and at J to 4 bases, leaving 6 bases not matched to a gene.

The chain has TRBV6-1 and TRBJ1-3; D is undetermined. V shed 8 bases and J shed 0 bases, with 14 bases lying between them. Germline CDR1 reads MNHNS; CDR2 reads SASEGT. This CDR3 region has 15 residues. In DNA, the CDR3 is TGTGCCAGCGGTTCAGATAGGAGCTCTGGAAACACCATATATTTT. This encodes CASGSDRSSGNTIYF.

This clone turned up a few times. The V call is TRBV6-5, the J call TRBJ1-2; tentatively, D is TRBD1 (6 bases). The CDR3 runs 14 residues. Germline V gene lookup returns CDR1 MNHEY and CDR2 SVGAGI. The V end lost 8 bases, the J end lost 5 bases, and 18 bases lay between the germline ends. This chain's CDR3 is CASAVPGAGYGYTF. CDR3 nucleotide sequence: TGTGCCAGCGCCGTCCCGGGGGCGGGGTATGGCTACACCTTC.

The J gene is TRBJ1-5, the V gene TRBV12-5; D may be TRBD1 (5 bases). The CDR3 has 15 residues. V lost 0 bases and J lost 1, with 7 bases in between. Germline CDR1 is LGHNT and CDR2 is FRNRAP. CDR3 in DNA: TGTGCTAGTGGTTTGGTACGGGGGAGCAATCAGCCCCAGCATTTT. This translates into CASGLVRGSNQPQHF. Full variable domain (outside the CDR3, taken from reference TRBV12-5 and TRBJ1-5): DARVTQTPRHKVTEMGQEVTMRCQPILGHNTVFWYRQTMMQGLELLAYFRNRAPLDDSGMPKDRFSAEMPDATLATLKIQPSEPRDSAVYFCASGLVRGSNQPQHFGDGTRLSIL.

The rearrangement links TRBV10-1 to TRBJ2-2; weak D call: TRBD2 (7 bases). The V end lost 1 base, the J end lost 6 bases, and 12 bases lay between the germline ends. Germline values: CDR1 WNHNN, CDR2 SYGVQD (reference sequence). The CDR3 length is 15 residues. The CDR3 nucleotides are TGCGCCAGCAGTGAGTGGGGGGGGCCGGCCGGGGAGCTGTTTTTT. Amino acids: CASSEWGGPAGELFF.

The V and J genes are TRBV28 and TRBJ1-2; D is possibly TRBD1 (5 bases). Germline V gene data show CDR1 as MDHEN and CDR2 as SYDVKM. The V gene lost 3 bases and the J gene lost 4 bases, with 9 bases spanning the gap. The CDR3 totals 13 residues. The CDR3 protein is CASSLEGSYGYTF. The CDR3 nucleotides read TGTGCCAGCAGTTTGGAGGGGTCCTATGGCTACACCTTC.

The chain joins TRBV21-1 to TRBJ1-5; the listed D gene, TRBD1, was not tested against the DNA. TRBV21-1 is a documented pseudogene. This CDR3 is built from 15 residues. CDR3 sequence (DNA): TGTGCCAGCAGGACGGACAGGGGAAGCAATCAGCCCCAGCATTTT. This gives the protein CASRTDRGSNQPQHF.

The chain's CDR3 is CAISRDRDYGYTF. The CDR3 DNA follows: TGTGCCATCAGTAGGGACCGTGACTATGGCTACACCTTC. This chain joins TRBV10-3 and TRBJ1-2, with TRBD1 as a possible D gene (5 bases). V was trimmed by 5 bases and J by 3 bases, leaving 10 bases between them. Germline V lookup: CDR1 ENHRY, CDR2 SYGVKD. This CDR3 has 13 amino acids.

The chain joins TRBV18 to TRBJ1-2, with D perhaps matching TRBD1 (5 bases). Trimming stripped 6 bases from V and 5 bases from J, with 19 bases between. Germline CDR1 KGHSH, CDR2 LQKENI. CDR3 size: 15 residues. The CDR3 loop reads CASSPGRGGAYGYTF. For the CDR3, the DNA is TGTGCCAGCTCCCCTGGGAGAGGAGGGGCTTATGGCTACACCTTC.

This rearrangement joins TRBV9 to TRBJ2-3; either TRBD1 or TRBD2 may fit D (5 bases each). The CDR3 extends over 13 amino acids. V was pared by 0 bases and J by 6 bases, with 8 bases between. CDR1 and CDR2 (germline): SGDLS, YYNGEE. CDR3 sequence reads: CASSVEGRDTQYF. The DNA of the CDR3 is TGTGCCAGCAGCGTAGAGGGACGCGATACGCAGTATTTT.